This entry is about one T cell receptor beta chain. The data are from a study of blood T cell repertoires in COVID-19. Data came from immunoSEQ multiplex PCR; TCRdb stores just in-frame clones and leaves some out. Of about 480,000 clones in the sample, about 91% are singletons; the top ten hold around 0.95%. Germline V gives CDR1 SGHDT, CDR2 YYEEEE. J was trimmed by 4 bases and V by 5 bases; bases with no gene match: 13. The CDR3 covers 16 residues. The sequence was collected from a man between 18 and 35 years old with COVID-19, enrolled during active disease. The sample consisted of peripheral blood. The chain carries TRBV5-6 and TRBJ2-5, with 8 bases lining up with TRBD1. CDR3 nucleotide sequence: TGTGCCAGCAGGGGGGAGGACAGGGACAGCGCAGAGACCCAGTACTTC. Its translation is CASRGEDRDSAETQYF.